This T cell receptor beta chain appears in the sequencing data of a study of shared clonotypes between healthy human individuals. The repertoire was sequenced with immunoSEQ multiplex PCR; TCRdb's copy has only in-frame clones and lacks some. Among roughly 2 million clones, approximately 96% were seen once, and the ten largest hold 0.1% to 0.15%. The CDR3 extends over 17 amino acids. Losses at the gene ends were 1 base for V and 6 bases for J; bases not matched to a gene: 7. Germline lookup yields CDR1 LNHDA and CDR2 SQIVND (reference sequence). The chain joins TRBV19 to TRBJ2-1; 12 bases map to TRBD2. The sample taken for sequencing was naive CD4+ T cells sorted from blood. Subset meaning: CD45RA+ positively selected. The TCR comes from a man aged 18 to 29 in good health. The DNA of the CDR3 is TGTGCCAGTAGTATAGGGCTAGCGGGAGGGCGAATCAATGAGCAGTTCTTC. Translation gives CASSIGLAGGRINEQFF.